What follows are 20 T cell receptor beta chains derived from one specimen sequenced in a study of cytomegalovirus exposure and HLA in healthy donors. Clones were sequenced by immunoSEQ multiplex PCR, and TCRdb holds only the in-frame ones, with some missing. The sample carries a few hundred thousand clones, 86% recorded once. Sequences were obtained from PBMCs. These receptors all come from a woman aged 18 to 35 in good health and CMV-seronegative.

The chain employs TRBV7-9 and TRBJ1-2, with TRBD1 matching 9 bases. Germline V gene sequence: CDR1 SEHNR, CDR2 FQNEAQ (reference sequence). The length of the CDR3 is 15 residues. With V trimmed by 5 bases and J by 6 bases, 10 bases remained unmatched. CDR3 in amino acids: CASSPIGQGRDGYTF. DNA of the CDR3: TGTGCCAGCAGCCCTATCGGACAGGGGCGGGATGGCTACACCTTC.

This clone was found once. The V and J genes are TRBV6-5 and TRBJ1-1, with no clear D. CDR1 and CDR2 (germline): MNHEY, SVGAGI. The CDR3 loop spans 15 amino acids. Between the trimmed V and J ends, which lost 2 bases and 8 bases, there was a span of 18 bases. CDR3 loop: CASSYTPTGGSEAFF. The CDR3 DNA follows: TGTGCCAGCAGTTACACCCCAACCGGAGGGTCCGAAGCTTTCTTT.

CDR3 in amino acids: CASSPLAGGTYEQYF. DNA for the CDR3: TGTGCCAGCAGTCCCTTAGCGGGAGGGACCTACGAGCAGTACTTC. The chain links TRBV2 to TRBJ2-7, with 11 bases aligning to TRBD2. The CDR3 runs 15 residues. The V and J ends lost 5 bases and 2 bases, in that order; junction bases with no gene match: 5. The germline CDR1 and CDR2 sequences are SNHLY and FYNNEI.

The chain joins TRBV5-4 to TRBJ1-1; D is ambiguous. V was clipped by 0 bases and J by 0 bases, with 6 bases between them. This CDR3 spans 14 amino acids. Germline CDR1 reads SGHNT; CDR2 reads YYREEE (reference sequence). CDR3 DNA: TGTGCCAGCAGCTTGGACAACATGAACACTGAAGCTTTCTTT. Translating it yields CASSLDNMNTEAFF.

V is TRBV5-4 and J is TRBJ2-6; no clear D gene. V lost 4 bases and J lost 3, with 11 bases in between. The CDR3 has 15 residues. Germline-derived CDR1 and CDR2 are SGHNT and YYREEE (reference sequence). The CDR3 DNA is TGTGCCAGCAGCCTCTCGGCAGGTGGGGCCAACGTCCTGACTTTC. Translating it yields CASSLSAGGANVLTF.

The gene calls are TRBV29-1 and TRBJ1-4; D is possibly TRBD1 (6 bases). Trimming stripped 5 bases from V and 7 bases from J, with 11 bases between. Germline CDR1 reads SQVTM; CDR2 reads ANQGSEA. The CDR3 covers 12 residues. CDR3 region: CSVRTEIEKLFF. The CDR3 DNA sequence: TGCAGCGTTCGGACAGAAATTGAAAAACTGTTTTTT.

This clone was seen only once. CDR3 amino acids: CASSFTSGSAETQYF. CDR3 DNA sequence: TGCGCCAGCAGCTTTACTAGCGGGAGTGCAGAGACCCAGTACTTC. The chain uses TRBV5-1 and TRBJ2-5; 11 bases are a match to TRBD2. Trimming took 2 bases from V and 4 from J; bases not matched to a gene: 4. CDR1 SGHRS and CDR2 YFSETQ come from the germline V gene. CDR3 length: 15 amino acids.

The J gene is TRBJ1-2, the V gene TRBV19, with D possibly being TRBD1 (5 bases). With 5 bases removed from V and 2 bases from J, the gap between germline ends came to 15 bases. CDR1 LNHDA and CDR2 SQIVND come from the germline V gene (reference sequence). This CDR3 region has 15 residues. CDR3 nucleotide sequence: TGTGCCAGTAGTCCGACAGCAACCAGCAACTATGGCTACACCTTC. Translation gives CASSPTATSNYGYTF.

The chain links TRBV2 to TRBJ1-3; 7 positions agree with TRBD1. V lost 4 bases to trimming and J lost 0 bases; unmatched junction nucleotides: 3. The germline gives CDR1 SNHLY, CDR2 FYNNEI. CDR3 length: 15 residues. The CDR3 sequence: CASSAQGPSGNTIYF. The CDR3 bases are TGTGCCAGCAGTGCACAGGGGCCCTCTGGAAACACCATATATTTT.

The rearrangement uses TRBV5-1 and TRBJ1-3; D is unresolved. Trimming stripped 4 bases from V and 3 bases from J, with 11 bases between. The CDR3 totals 14 residues. CDR1 is SGHRS and CDR2 is YFSETQ in the germline V gene. CDR3 in DNA: TGCGCCAGCAGCGCCGGGGTCGGTGGAAACACCATATATTTT. The encoded protein is CASSAGVGGNTIYF.

This chain uses TRBV9 with TRBJ2-5; the D gene is possibly TRBD2 (6 bases). Trimming left V 4 bases short and J 5 bases short, with 18 bases between. Looked up from germline, CDR1 is SGDLS and CDR2 is YYNGEE. This CDR3 has 15 residues. CDR3 region: CASSYEPAGGETQYF. CDR3 nucleotides: TGTGCCAGCAGCTATGAACCTGCTGGGGGGGAGACCCAGTACTTC.

The J gene is TRBJ1-1, the V gene TRBV11-2; D uncertain. In germline, CDR1 is SGHAT, CDR2 FQNNGV. Trimming shortened V by 5 bases and J by 6 bases, and 13 bases separated the two germline ends. This CDR3 region has 13 residues. In DNA, the CDR3 is TGTGCCAGCAGCCCCCTAAGGAGCCCTGAAGCTTTCTTT. It translates to CASSPLRSPEAFF.

The V and J genes are TRBV10-3 and TRBJ1-5, with TRBD1 identical over 9 bases. With V trimmed by 6 bases and J by 1 base, 1 base remained unmatched. CDR1 is ENHRY and CDR2 is SYGVKD in the germline V gene. This CDR3 comprises 14 residues. CDR3 nucleotides: TGTGCCATCAGGGGACAGGGAAGCAATCAGCCCCAGCATTTT. This encodes CAIRGQGSNQPQHF.

The chain has TRBV27 and TRBJ2-7; weak D call: TRBD2 (6 bases). There are 13 residues in the CDR3. Trimming left V 3 bases short and J 7 bases short, with 13 bases between. Germline V gene data show CDR1 as MNHEY and CDR2 as SMNVEV (reference sequence). CDR3 DNA: TGTGCCAGCAGTTTCGAGGGACGGGGGGAGCAGTACTTC. It translates to CASSFEGRGEQYF.

The rearrangement joins TRBV4-1 to TRBJ1-1, with TRBD1 matching over 8 bases. This CDR3 has 18 residues. V lost 2 bases and J lost 0; bases outside the gene matches: 11. Germline V CDR1 and CDR2: MGHRA, YSYEKL. In nucleotides, the CDR3 is TGCGCCAGCAGCCAACGGCGCGGACAGGGATCCCTGAACACTGAAGCTTTCTTT. This gives the protein CASSQRRGQGSLNTEAFF.

The chain couples TRBV28 to TRBJ2-7, with 10 bases matching TRBD1. The CDR3 loop spans 15 amino acids. With 6 bases clipped from V and 5 bases from J, the junction kept 10 bases outside the gene matches. CDR1 is MDHEN and CDR2 is SYDVKM in the germline V gene. CDR3 sequence (DNA): TGTGCCAGCAGCCCCCCCGACAGGGGGCGTAACGAGCAGTACTTC. Its protein is CASSPPDRGRNEQYF.

This chain uses TRBV4-3 with TRBJ2-7, with TRBD2 identical over 7 bases. The germline gives CDR1 LGHNA, CDR2 YSLEER. The V and J ends lost 0 bases and 3 bases, in that order; junction bases with no gene match: 5. The CDR3 is 15 residues long. In DNA, the CDR3 is TGCGCCAGCAGCCAAGATAACGGGGAGGGCTACGAGCAGTACTTC. Amino acids: CASSQDNGEGYEQYF.

The genes are TRBV9 and TRBJ2-6; D is ambiguous. This CDR3 comprises 14 residues. CDR1 and CDR2 (germline): SGDLS, YYNGEE. Trimming stripped 2 bases from V and 0 bases from J, with 3 bases between. The CDR3 reads CASSVYSGANVLTF. CDR3 bases: TGTGCCAGCAGCGTCTACTCTGGGGCCAACGTCCTGACTTTC.

CDR3 sequence (DNA): TGTGCCAGCAGCTTACGGGCAGGGGATTACAATGAGCAGTTCTTC. Protein sequence: CASSLRAGDYNEQFF. The chain joins TRBV7-9 to TRBJ2-1, with a weak D call TRBD1 (6 bases). Germline-derived CDR1 and CDR2 are SEHNR and FQNEAQ (reference sequence). This CDR3 has 15 residues. V lost 2 bases to trimming and J lost 4 bases, with 12 bases between them. Filled out from reference TRBV7-9 and TRBJ2-1, the complete variable domain reads DTGVSQNPRHKITKRGQNVTFRCDPISEHNRLYWYRQTLGQGPEFLTYFQNEAQLEKSRLLSDRFSAERPKGSFSTLEIQRTEQGDSAMYLCASSLRAGDYNEQFFGPGTRLTVL.

The gene calls are TRBV4-2 and TRBJ1-4; TRBD1 is a possible D gene (5 bases). The CDR3 spans 14 residues. Germline CDR1 and CDR2: LGHNA and YNFKEQ. Trimming stripped 0 bases from V and 8 bases from J, with 10 bases between. The CDR3 sequence: CASSQDGGREKLFF. CDR3 sequence (DNA): TGTGCCAGCAGCCAAGACGGGGGGAGGGAAAAACTGTTTTTT.